This T cell receptor beta chain was obtained from a study of shared clonotypes between healthy human individuals. Study-wide results and limits: Only blood samples were collected, and tissue repertoires likely differ.

The table lists this clone with a few counts. The antigen remains undetermined. The sample carries other DNA sequences with the same CDR3. The table came from immunoSEQ multiplex PCR; TCRdb's copy has only in-frame clones and leaves some out. The data show under 850,000 clones, roughly 72% seen once. The ends were cut back, 3 bases at V and 7 bases at J, with 15 bases in the middle. The V gene's germline CDR1 is KGHSH and CDR2 LQKENI. The CDR3 runs to 14 residues. Every donor, a Caucasian adult, lived in Nashville, Tennessee. Source material: memory CD4+ T cells sorted from blood. The subset: CD45RA-negative fraction. The source is a woman aged 25 to 39 in good health. V usage is TRBV18 and J usage is TRBJ1-2; unclear D gene. The CDR3 protein is CASSPSGGRVGYTF. Here the CDR3 DNA reads TGTGCCAGCTCACCTTCGGGAGGTCGGGTTGGCTACACCTTC.